This is a list of T cell receptor beta chains from one sample in a study of blood T cell repertoires in COVID-19. The protocol was immunoSEQ multiplex PCR, while the TCRdb copy is restricted to in-frame clones and leaves out a portion. This table holds about 300,000 clones, about 90% found once. Material: peripheral blood. The source is a woman aged 40 to 50 who had recovered from COVID-19. The CDR3 runs from the conserved cysteine through the conserved F or W. D genes are given only for firm matches. A row's size may be missing; if present it is once, few, many or a size class.

TRBV6-2/TRBV6-3	NA	TRBJ1-2	NA	12	TGTGCCAGCAGTCGACTAGGCTATGGCTACACCTTC	CASSRLGYGYTF
TRBV4-3	NA	TRBJ1-2	NA	14	TGCGCCAGCAGCCGAGAAAGGGGGAACTATGGCTACACCTTC	CASSRERGNYGYTF
TRBV21-1	NA	TRBJ2-1	NA	18	TGTGCCAGCAACAATATGATGGTTGAGAGGGGGCTATGCAATGAGCAGTTCTTC	CASNNMMVERGLCNEQFF
TRBV11-3	TRBD2	TRBJ2-3	NA	17	TGTGCCAGCAGCCACCGGGGTAGCGGGGGCCACACAGATACGCAGTATTTT	CASSHRGSGGHTDTQYF
TRBV7-9	NA	TRBJ2-3	NA	15	TGTGCCAGCAGCTTATCGGCCGGGAACACAGATACGCAGTATTTT	CASSLSAGNTDTQYF
TRBV9	NA	TRBJ1-5	NA	15	TGTGCCAGCAGCGTAGAAGGCAGGCTTAATCAGCCCCAGCATTTT	CASSVEGRLNQPQHF
TRBV6-5	TRBD1	TRBJ2-1	once	13	TGTGCCACCTTGCGGCAGGGGGTGGGAGAGCAGTTCTTC	CATLRQGVGEQFF
TRBV6-4	NA	TRBJ2-2	NA	16	TGTGCCAGCAGTGACTGGTCGCAGGGGTACACCGGGGAGCTGTTTTTT	CASSDWSQGYTGELFF
TRBV3-1/TRBV3-2	NA	TRBJ2-7	NA	15	TGTGCCAGCAGCCAAGGATCAGGCAGGGACTACGAGCAGTACTTC	CASSQGSGRDYEQYF
TRBV23-1	NA	TRBJ2-1	NA	21	TGCGCCAGCAGTCAATCGTTTGGACAGAAGACTAGCACACTTACCTACAATGAGCAGTTCTTC	CASSQSFGQKTSTLTYNEQFF
TRBV5-1	TRBD1	TRBJ2-5	NA	15	TGCGCCAGCAGCTTTTCTCCGGGACAGCAAGAGACCCAGTACTTC	CASSFSPGQQETQYF